This T cell receptor (beta chain) was identified during a study of blood T cell repertoires in COVID-19. Overall study context: The United States, Italy and Spain supplied acute and convalescent COVID-19 samples. PBMCs, B-cell-depleted T cells, or T cells provided the cDNA or gDNA that made up the material.

In the authors' workflow: Amplification with reference gene primers provided the estimates of nucleated cell counts. Assay: immunoSEQ multiplex PCR; the TCRdb copy retains only in-frame clones and omits some. Clone size and the V and J calls come from that table; the DNA yielded D and trimming. The sample contains roughly 160,000 clones, about 85% of which appear only once. In Seattle, patients joined the study during active infection and were tracked longitudinally. This receptor was obtained from a woman over 75 with COVID-19, enrolled during active disease. The sample was peripheral blood.

The CDR3 region is CASSKGLSSYNEQFF. The DNA of the CDR3 is TGTGCCAGCAGCAAGGGGCTCTCGTCCTACAATGAGCAGTTCTTC. This sequence joins TRBV7-2 and TRBJ2-1, with D maybe TRBD1 (5 bases). With 5 bases removed from V and 1 base from J, the gap between germline ends came to 12 bases. Germline-derived CDR1 and CDR2 are SGHTA and FQGNSA. This CDR3 has 15 amino acids.